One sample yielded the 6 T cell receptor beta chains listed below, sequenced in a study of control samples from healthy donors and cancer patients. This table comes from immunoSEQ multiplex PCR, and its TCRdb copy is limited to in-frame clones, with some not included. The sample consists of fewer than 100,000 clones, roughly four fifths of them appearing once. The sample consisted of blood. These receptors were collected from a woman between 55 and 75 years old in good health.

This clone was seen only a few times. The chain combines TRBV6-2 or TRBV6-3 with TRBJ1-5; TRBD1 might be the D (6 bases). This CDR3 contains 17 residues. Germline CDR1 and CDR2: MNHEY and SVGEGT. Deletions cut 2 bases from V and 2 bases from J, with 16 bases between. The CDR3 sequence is CASSYPGRGVGNQPQHF. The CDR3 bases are TGTGCCAGCAGTTACCCCGGCAGGGGAGTAGGCAATCAGCCCCAGCATTTT.

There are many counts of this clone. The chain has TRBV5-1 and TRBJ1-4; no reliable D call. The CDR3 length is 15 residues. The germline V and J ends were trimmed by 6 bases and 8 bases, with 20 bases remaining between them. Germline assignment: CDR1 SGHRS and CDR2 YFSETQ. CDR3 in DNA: TGCGCCAGCACCATGGCGGGGAGGGCGGCGGAAAAACTGTTTTTT. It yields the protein CASTMAGRAAEKLFF.

The CDR3 loop is CASSESTGGAEAFF. Here the CDR3 DNA reads TGTGCCAGCAGTGAATCGACGGGGGGAGCTGAAGCTTTCTTT. The V and J genes are TRBV6-1 and TRBJ1-1, with D possibly TRBD1 on 5 matching bases. The CDR3 loop spans 14 amino acids. The V and J ends lost 2 bases and 6 bases respectively, with 13 bases between them. Germline values: CDR1 MNHNS, CDR2 SASEGT.

The CDR3 DNA is TGTGCCAGTTATTGGACGGATAAAGGGGGCGGGAGGACCCCCAGGAGCCCGTACGAGCAGTACTTC. Translated, it gives CASYWTDKGGGRTPRSPYEQYF. The V call is TRBV2, the J call TRBJ2-7; D might be TRBD2 (8 bases). The CDR3 consists of 22 residues. Trimming removed 9 bases from V and 4 bases from J, with 43 bases in between. The V gene's germline CDR1 is SNHLY and CDR2 FYNNEI.

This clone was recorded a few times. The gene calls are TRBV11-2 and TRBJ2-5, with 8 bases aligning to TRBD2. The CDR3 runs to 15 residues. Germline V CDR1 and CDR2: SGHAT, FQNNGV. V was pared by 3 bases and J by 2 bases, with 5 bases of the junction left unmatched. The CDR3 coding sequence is TGTGCCAGCAGCTTCTTTAGCGGGGCTCAAGAGACCCAGTACTTC. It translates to CASSFFSGAQETQYF.

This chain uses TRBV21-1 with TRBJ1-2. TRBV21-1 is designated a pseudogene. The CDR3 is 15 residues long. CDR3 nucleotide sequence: TGTGCCAGCAGCAAAATAAGGATCCCCGCTCCTGGCTACACCTTC. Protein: CASSKIRIPAPGYTF.